These 17 T cell receptor beta chains originate from one sample sequenced in a study of PD-L1 blockade in urothelial cancer. The time point was: peripheral blood 6 weeks after treatment start. TCRdb keeps only in-frame clones here, not all; method: immunoSEQ multiplex PCR. The sample includes just over 35,000 clones, around 84% seen only once; the top ten take 8% to 11%. Sequenced material: PBMCs, taken around atezolizumab (anti-PD-L1) treatment. Receptor source: a man aged 35-49 years with urothelial cancer.

The chain has TRBV27 and TRBJ1-4; no clear D. V lost 4 bases to trimming and J lost 8 bases, with 8 bases between them. This CDR3 is built from 12 residues. Germline loops: CDR1 MNHEY, CDR2 SMNVEV (reference sequence). CDR3 nucleotides: TGTGCCAGCAGTTACATCGGGGAAAAACTGTTTTTT. It codes for CASSYIGEKLFF.

This chain joins TRBV28 and TRBJ2-7; 10 bases align to TRBD2. The CDR3 has 19 residues. Germline V gene lookup returns CDR1 MDHEN and CDR2 SYDVKM. The V and J ends lost 5 bases and 0 bases, in that order; junction bases with no gene match: 16. Here the CDR3 reads CASSTPLAGFNEDSYEQYF. CDR3 nucleotide sequence: TGTGCCAGCAGTACCCCACTAGCGGGATTCAATGAAGACTCCTACGAGCAGTACTTC.

The chain joins TRBV11-3 to TRBJ2-3, with 8 bases identical to TRBD2. The CDR3 is made up of 17 amino acids. CDR1 SGHNT and CDR2 YENEEA come from the germline V gene. V dropped 5 bases and J dropped 5; count of bases not matched to a gene: 15. CDR3 coding DNA: TGTGCCAGCAGCAGAGGCCCCGAGCGGGAGAGGAAAGATACGCAGTATTTT. Translating it yields CASSRGPERERKDTQYF.

The chain carries TRBV9 and TRBJ2-2; 8 nucleotides match TRBD2. The V segment lost 7 bases and the J segment 5 bases; nucleotides outside the gene matches: 10. CDR3 size: 15 residues. CDR1 and CDR2 (germline): SGDLS, YYNGEE. CDR3 nucleotides: TGTGCCAGCTCTCTTTGGCCGGGAGGGACCGGGGAGCTGTTTTTT. Its protein is CASSLWPGGTGELFF. Combining the CDR3 with reference TRBV9 and TRBJ2-2 gives the whole variable domain DSGVTQTPKHLITATGQRVTLRCSPRSGDLSVYWYQQSLDQGLQFLIQYYNGEERAKGNILERFSAQQFPDLHSELNLSSLELGDSALYFCASSLWPGGTGELFFGEGSRLTVL.

As DNA, the CDR3 is TGTGCCAGCAGTGAACCTCCGGGACTAGCGGGAGGGACAGGTGAGCAGTTCTTC. Encoded protein: CASSEPPGLAGGTGEQFF. The chain uses TRBV6-1 and TRBJ2-1; 16 bases match TRBD2. The CDR3 has 18 amino acids. CDR1 and CDR2 from the germline V gene are MNHNS and SASEGT. With V trimmed by 2 bases and J by 9 bases, 10 bases remained unmatched.

V gene TRBV11-2 combines with J gene TRBJ2-5; possible D gene TRBD2, 6 bases. The CDR3 extends over 16 amino acids. V was shortened by 2 bases and J by 4 bases, with 17 bases between the two germline ends. Germline CDR1 reads SGHAT; CDR2 reads FQNNGV. The CDR3 region has the DNA TGTGCCAGCAGCTTAAGTCAGGGAGGCGGGCTAGAGACCCAGTACTTC. It yields the protein CASSLSQGGGLETQYF. Together with reference TRBV11-2 and TRBJ2-5, the CDR3 gives the full variable domain: EAGVAQSPRYKIIEKRQSVAFWCNPISGHATLYWYQQILGQGPKLLIQFQNNGVVDDSQLPKDRFSAERLKGVDSTLKIQPAKLEDSAVYLCASSLSQGGGLETQYFGPGTRLLVL.

The table lists this clone with a count of one. The rearrangement uses TRBV30 and TRBJ2-7, with 15 bases identical to TRBD2. The CDR3 length is 15 residues. V was clipped by 4 bases and J by 2 bases; unmatched bases: 3. Germline values: CDR1 GTSNPN, CDR2 SVGIG (reference sequence). The CDR3 DNA follows: TGTGCCTGGACCGGACTAGCGGGAGGGACCTACGAGCAGTACTTC. It encodes CAWTGLAGGTYEQYF. Combining the CDR3 with reference TRBV30 and TRBJ2-7 gives the whole variable domain SQTIHQWPATLVQPVGSPLSLECTVEGTSNPNLYWYRQAAGRGLQLLFYSVGIGQISSEVPQNLSASRPQDRQFILSSKKLLLSDSGFYLCAWTGLAGGTYEQYFGPGTRLTVT.

The chain joins TRBV27 to TRBJ2-1; 10 bases agree with TRBD2. The CDR3 is made up of 18 amino acids. In germline, CDR1 is MNHEY, CDR2 SMNVEV (reference sequence). V shed 5 bases and J 0 bases; nucleotides not matched to a gene: 10. CDR3 region: CASSPTLRTSGSYNEQFF. In nucleotides, the CDR3 is TGTGCCAGCAGTCCGACCTTGCGGACTAGCGGCTCCTACAATGAGCAGTTCTTC.

The chain carries TRBV5-4 and TRBJ2-2; D unclear. V lost 5 bases to trimming and J lost 4 bases, with 9 bases between them. The CDR3 length is 13 residues. Germline V lookup: CDR1 SGHNT, CDR2 YYREEE (reference sequence). CDR3 coding DNA: TGTGCCAGCAGTTTGACAAGCACCGGGGAGCTGTTTTTT. This codes for CASSLTSTGELFF.

The chain recombines TRBV28 with TRBJ1-5; no reliable D call. Trimming took off 7 bases at V and 7 bases at J, with 17 bases between the two ends. In germline, CDR1 is MDHEN, CDR2 SYDVKM. The CDR3 is 14 residues long. The CDR3 loop is CASIISGRWQPQHF. DNA of the CDR3: TGTGCCAGCATAATCTCGGGGAGGTGGCAGCCCCAGCATTTT.

For the CDR3, the DNA is TGTGCCAGCAGGGTCAAGGGGGGGGCGAATCAGCCCCAGCATTTT. As protein: CASRVKGGANQPQHF. The V call is TRBV2, the J call TRBJ1-5; D perhaps matches TRBD1 (6 bases). CDR1 is SNHLY and CDR2 is FYNNEI in the germline V gene. V gave up 6 bases and J gave up 4 bases, with 16 bases separating them. The CDR3 extends over 15 amino acids.

This clone came up a few times. The rearrangement uses TRBV7-3 and TRBJ2-3; D may be TRBD1 (6 bases). Germline V CDR1 and CDR2: SGHTA, FQGTGA. The CDR3 is 15 residues long. The V end was cut by 2 bases, the J end by 4 bases, with 13 bases between. DNA of the CDR3: TGTGCCAGCAGCTTAGAGGGGGTCGTGGCAGATACGCAGTATTTT. It translates to CASSLEGVVADTQYF.

This rearrangement joins TRBV29-1 to TRBJ2-7, with D perhaps TRBD2 (6 bases). The CDR3 is 11 amino acids. Trimming shortened V by 8 bases and J by 1 base, and 9 bases separated the two germline ends. Germline V CDR1 and CDR2: SQVTM, ANQGSEA. CDR3 residues: CSIRGSYEQYF. The DNA for the CDR3 is TGCAGCATCCGGGGGTCCTACGAGCAGTACTTC.

The chain carries TRBV6-5 and TRBJ1-1, with D possibly TRBD1 on 6 matching bases. With 6 bases removed from V and 5 bases from J, the gap between germline ends came to 10 bases. In germline, CDR1 is MNHEY, CDR2 SVGAGI. This CDR3 spans 12 amino acids. The DNA for the CDR3 is TGTGCCAGCAGAACAGGGTTTACTGAAGCTTTCTTT. Translating it yields CASRTGFTEAFF.

V is TRBV2 and J is TRBJ2-7; D might be TRBD1 (6 bases). V was trimmed by 6 bases and J by 0 bases, leaving 9 bases between them. The CDR3 consists of 13 residues. Germline CDR1 SNHLY, CDR2 FYNNEI. The CDR3 sequence: CASRGTFSYEQYF. DNA for the CDR3: TGTGCCAGCAGGGGGACATTCTCCTACGAGCAGTACTTC.

J is TRBJ1-2 and V is TRBV27, with 9 bases that match TRBD1. V was pared by 4 bases and J by 6 bases, with 12 bases of the junction left unmatched. This CDR3 spans 16 amino acids. From germline, CDR1 is MNHEY and CDR2 SMNVEV (reference sequence). The CDR3 here is CASSSLSLTGGNGYTF. The CDR3 DNA reads as TGTGCCAGCAGTTCACTGTCTCTTACAGGGGGCAATGGCTACACCTTC.

The chain links TRBV2 to TRBJ2-7; D may be TRBD2 (5 bases). V was pared by 8 bases and J by 9 bases, with 20 bases between. Germline CDR1 SNHLY, CDR2 FYNNEI. The CDR3 consists of 13 residues. CDR3 sequence reads: CASAEAPASRQYF. The CDR3 DNA is TGTGCCAGCGCGGAGGCTCCGGCGTCCCGGCAGTACTTC.